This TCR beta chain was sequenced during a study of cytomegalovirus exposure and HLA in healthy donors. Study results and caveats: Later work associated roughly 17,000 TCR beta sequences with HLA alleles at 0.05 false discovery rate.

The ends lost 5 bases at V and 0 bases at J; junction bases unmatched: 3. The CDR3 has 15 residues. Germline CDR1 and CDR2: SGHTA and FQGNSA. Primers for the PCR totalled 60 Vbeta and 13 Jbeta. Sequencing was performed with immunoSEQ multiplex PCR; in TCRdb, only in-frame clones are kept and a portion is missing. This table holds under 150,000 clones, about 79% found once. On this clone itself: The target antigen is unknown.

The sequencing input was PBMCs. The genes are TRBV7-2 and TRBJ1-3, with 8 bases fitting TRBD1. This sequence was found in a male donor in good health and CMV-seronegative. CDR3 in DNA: TGTGCCAGCAGCCCCAGGGGGCTCTCTGGAAACACCATATATTTT. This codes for CASSPRGLSGNTIYF.